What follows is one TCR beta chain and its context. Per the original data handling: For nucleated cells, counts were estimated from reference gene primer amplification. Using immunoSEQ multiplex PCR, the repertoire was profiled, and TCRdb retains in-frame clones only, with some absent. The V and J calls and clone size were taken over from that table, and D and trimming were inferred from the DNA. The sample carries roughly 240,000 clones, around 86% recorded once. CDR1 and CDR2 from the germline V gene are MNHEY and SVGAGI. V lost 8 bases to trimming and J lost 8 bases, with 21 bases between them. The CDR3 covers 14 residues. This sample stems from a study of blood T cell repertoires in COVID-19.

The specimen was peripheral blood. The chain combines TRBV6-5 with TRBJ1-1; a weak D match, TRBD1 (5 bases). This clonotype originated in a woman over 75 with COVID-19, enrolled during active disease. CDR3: CASAKAGLSSEAFF. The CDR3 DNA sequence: TGTGCCAGCGCTAAGGCGGGGCTCTCCTCCGAAGCTTTCTTT.